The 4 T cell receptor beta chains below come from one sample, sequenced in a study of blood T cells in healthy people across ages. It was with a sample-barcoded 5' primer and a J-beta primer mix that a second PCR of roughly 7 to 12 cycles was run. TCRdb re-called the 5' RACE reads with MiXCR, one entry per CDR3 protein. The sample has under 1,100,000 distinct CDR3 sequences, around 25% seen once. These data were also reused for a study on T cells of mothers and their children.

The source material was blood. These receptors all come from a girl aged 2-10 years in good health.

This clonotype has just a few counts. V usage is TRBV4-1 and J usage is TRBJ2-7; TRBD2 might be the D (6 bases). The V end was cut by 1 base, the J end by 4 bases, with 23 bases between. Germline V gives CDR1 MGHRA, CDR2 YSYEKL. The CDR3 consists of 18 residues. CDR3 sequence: CASSQVSQTGDLVYEQYF. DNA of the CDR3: TGCGCCAGCAGCCAAGTCTCACAGACGGGAGATTTGGTGTACGAGCAGTACTTC.

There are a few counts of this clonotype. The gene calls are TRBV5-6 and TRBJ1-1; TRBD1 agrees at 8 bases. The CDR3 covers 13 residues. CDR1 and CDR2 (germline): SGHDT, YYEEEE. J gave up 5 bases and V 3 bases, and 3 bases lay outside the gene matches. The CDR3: CASSYGQGTEAFF. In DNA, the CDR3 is TGTGCCAGCAGCTACGGACAGGGAACTGAAGCTTTCTTT.

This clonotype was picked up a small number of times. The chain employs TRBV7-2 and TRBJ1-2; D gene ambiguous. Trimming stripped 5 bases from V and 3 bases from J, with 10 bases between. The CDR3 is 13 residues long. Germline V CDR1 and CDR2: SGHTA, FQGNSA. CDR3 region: CASSPGPDYGYTF. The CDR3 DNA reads TGTGCCAGCAGCCCCGGGCCCGACTATGGCTACACCTTC.

CDR3 coding DNA: TGTGCCAGCAGCTACGGCCTTGACAGAAACTATGGCTACACCTTC. Translated: CASSYGLDRNYGYTF. The chain recombines TRBV7-2 with TRBJ1-2, with a tentative D call TRBD1 (5 bases). Trimming took 4 bases from V and 2 from J, leaving 14 bases between them. The CDR3 sequence is 15 residues long. Germline CDR1 SGHTA, CDR2 FQGNSA. Supplemented by reference TRBV7-2 and TRBJ1-2, the full variable domain reads GAGVSQSPSNKVTEKGKDVELRCDPISGHTALYWYRQSLGQGLEFLIYFQGNSAPDKSGLPSDRFSAERTGGSVSTLTIQRTQQEDSAVYLCASSYGLDRNYGYTFGSGTRLTVV.